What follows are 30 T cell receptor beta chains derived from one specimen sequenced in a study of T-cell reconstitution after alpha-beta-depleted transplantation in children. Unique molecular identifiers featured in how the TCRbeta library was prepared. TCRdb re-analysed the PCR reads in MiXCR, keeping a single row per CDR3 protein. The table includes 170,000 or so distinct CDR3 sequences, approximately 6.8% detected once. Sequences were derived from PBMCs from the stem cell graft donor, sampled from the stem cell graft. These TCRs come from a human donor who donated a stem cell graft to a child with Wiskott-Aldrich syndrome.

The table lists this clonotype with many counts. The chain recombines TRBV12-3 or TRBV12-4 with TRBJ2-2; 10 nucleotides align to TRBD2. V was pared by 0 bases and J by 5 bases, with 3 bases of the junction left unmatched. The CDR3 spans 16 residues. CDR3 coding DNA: TGTGCCAGCAGTTTAGCGCTTAGCGGGAGGACCGGGGAGCTGTTTTTT. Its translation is CASSLALSGRTGELFF.

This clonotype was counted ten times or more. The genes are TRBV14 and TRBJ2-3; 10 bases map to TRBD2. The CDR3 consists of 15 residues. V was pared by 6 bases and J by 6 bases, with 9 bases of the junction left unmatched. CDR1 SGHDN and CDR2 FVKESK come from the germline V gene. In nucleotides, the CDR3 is TGTGCCAGCAGTTGGCTAGCGGGGGAATCTGATACGCAGTATTTT. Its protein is CASSWLAGESDTQYF.

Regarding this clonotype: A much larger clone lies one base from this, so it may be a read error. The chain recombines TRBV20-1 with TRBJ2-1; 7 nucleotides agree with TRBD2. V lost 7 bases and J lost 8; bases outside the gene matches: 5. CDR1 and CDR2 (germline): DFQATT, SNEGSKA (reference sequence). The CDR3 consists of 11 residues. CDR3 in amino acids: CSVSRGDEQFF. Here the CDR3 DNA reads TGCAGTGTTAGCCGGGGGGATGAGCAGTTCTTC.

The CDR3 is CASTRLAGLINEQFF. The CDR3 coding sequence is TGTGCCAGCACCAGACTAGCGGGGTTAATTAATGAGCAGTTCTTC. This chain joins TRBV14 and TRBJ2-1, with TRBD2 identical over 11 bases. The CDR3 is 15 amino acids. CDR1 and CDR2 from the germline V gene are SGHDN and FVKESK. Trimming cost V 7 bases and J 7 bases; bases outside gene matches: 9.

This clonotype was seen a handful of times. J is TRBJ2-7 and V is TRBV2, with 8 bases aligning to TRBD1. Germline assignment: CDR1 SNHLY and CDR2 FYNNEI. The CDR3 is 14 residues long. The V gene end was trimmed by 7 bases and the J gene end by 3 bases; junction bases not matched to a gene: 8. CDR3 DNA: TGTGCCAGCACGAGGGACAGGACTGACTACGAGCAGTACTTC. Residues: CASTRDRTDYEQYF.

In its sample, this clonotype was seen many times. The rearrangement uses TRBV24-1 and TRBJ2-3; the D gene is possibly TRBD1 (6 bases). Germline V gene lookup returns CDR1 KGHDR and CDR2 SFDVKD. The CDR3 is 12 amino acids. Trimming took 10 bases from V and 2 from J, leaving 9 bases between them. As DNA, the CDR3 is TGTGCCACGGGACAAGACACAGATACGCAGTATTTT. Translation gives CATGQDTDTQYF.

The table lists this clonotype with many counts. This CDR3 reads CASSPDRASGYTF. Here the CDR3 DNA reads TGTGCCAGCAGCCCAGACAGGGCCTCGGGCTACACCTTC. The chain employs TRBV12-3 or TRBV12-4 and TRBJ1-2; 7 positions match TRBD1. The J segment lost 8 bases and the V segment lost 6 bases, leaving 9 bases of the junction unmatched. The CDR3 has 13 amino acids.

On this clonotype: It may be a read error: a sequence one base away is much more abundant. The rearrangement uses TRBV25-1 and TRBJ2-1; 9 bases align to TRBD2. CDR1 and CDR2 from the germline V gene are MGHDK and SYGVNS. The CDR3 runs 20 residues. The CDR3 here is CASSHTYWGLAPTSYYEQFF. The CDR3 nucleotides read TGTGCCAGCAGCCATACTTACTGGGGACTAGCACCGACTTCCTACTATGAGCAGTTCTTC.

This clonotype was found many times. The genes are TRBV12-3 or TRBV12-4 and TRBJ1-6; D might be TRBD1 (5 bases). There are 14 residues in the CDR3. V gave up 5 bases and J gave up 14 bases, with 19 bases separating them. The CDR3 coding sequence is TGTGCCAGCAGTGGGGCCCTCGGGTTAGGGACCCTCCACTTT. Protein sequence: CASSGALGLGTLHF.

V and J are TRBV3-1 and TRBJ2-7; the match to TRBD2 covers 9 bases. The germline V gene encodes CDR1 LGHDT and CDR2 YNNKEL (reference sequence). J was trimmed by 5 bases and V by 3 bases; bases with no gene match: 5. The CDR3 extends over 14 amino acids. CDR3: CASSHSSGRNEQYF. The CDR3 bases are TGTGCCAGCAGCCATTCAAGCGGGAGGAACGAGCAGTACTTC.

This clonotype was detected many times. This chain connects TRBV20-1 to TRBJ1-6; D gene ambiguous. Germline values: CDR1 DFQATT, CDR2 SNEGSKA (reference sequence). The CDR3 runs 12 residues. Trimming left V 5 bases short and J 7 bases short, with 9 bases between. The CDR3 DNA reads TGCAGTGCTGGACGGGAAAATTCACCCCTCCACTTT. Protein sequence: CSAGRENSPLHF.

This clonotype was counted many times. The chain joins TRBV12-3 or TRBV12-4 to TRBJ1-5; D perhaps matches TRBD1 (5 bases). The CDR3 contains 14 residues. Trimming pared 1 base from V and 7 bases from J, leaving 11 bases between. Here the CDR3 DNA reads TGTGCCAGCAGTTTAGGAGGGGCGCACCAGCCCCAGCATTTT. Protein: CASSLGGAHQPQHF.

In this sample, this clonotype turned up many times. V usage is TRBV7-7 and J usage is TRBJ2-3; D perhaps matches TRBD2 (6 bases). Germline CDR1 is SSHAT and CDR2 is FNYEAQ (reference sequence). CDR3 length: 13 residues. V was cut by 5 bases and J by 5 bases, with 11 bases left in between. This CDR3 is CASSGAGRDTQYF. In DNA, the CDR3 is TGTGCCAGCAGCGGCGCGGGGAGAGATACGCAGTATTTT.

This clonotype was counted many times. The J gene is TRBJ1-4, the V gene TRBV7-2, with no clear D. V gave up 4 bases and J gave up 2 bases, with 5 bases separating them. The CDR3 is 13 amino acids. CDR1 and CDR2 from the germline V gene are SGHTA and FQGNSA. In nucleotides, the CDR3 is TGTGCCAGCAGCTCGCTCACTAATGAAAAACTGTTTTTT. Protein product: CASSSLTNEKLFF.

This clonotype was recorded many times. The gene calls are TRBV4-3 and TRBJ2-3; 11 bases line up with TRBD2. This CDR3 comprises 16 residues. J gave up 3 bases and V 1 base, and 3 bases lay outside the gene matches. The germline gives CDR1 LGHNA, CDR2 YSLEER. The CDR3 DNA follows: TGCGCCAGCAGCCAAGTGGCTAGCGGGAGGACAGATACGCAGTATTTT. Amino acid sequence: CASSQVASGRTDTQYF.

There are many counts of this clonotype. CDR3 in amino acids: CASSLVGDYNEQFF. The CDR3 region has the DNA TGTGCCAGCAGTTTAGTAGGGGATTACAATGAGCAGTTCTTC. This chain connects TRBV28 to TRBJ2-1, with D possibly being TRBD1 (5 bases). From germline, CDR1 is MDHEN and CDR2 SYDVKM. V dropped 2 bases and J dropped 4 bases, with 9 bases sitting between them. The CDR3 spans 14 residues. The full variable domain, its missing parts supplied by reference TRBV28 and TRBJ2-1, is DVKVTQSSRYLVKRTGEKVFLECVQDMDHENMFWYRQDPGLGLRLIYFSYDVKMKEKGDIPEGYSVSREKKERFSLILESASTNQTSMYLCASSLVGDYNEQFFGPGTRLTVL.

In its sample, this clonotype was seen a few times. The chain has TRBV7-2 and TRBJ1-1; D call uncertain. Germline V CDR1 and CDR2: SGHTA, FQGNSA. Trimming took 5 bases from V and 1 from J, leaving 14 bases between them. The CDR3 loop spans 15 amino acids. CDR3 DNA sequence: TGTGCCAGCAGCACCCTCTACTCCGGGAACACTGAAGCTTTCTTT. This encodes CASSTLYSGNTEAFF.

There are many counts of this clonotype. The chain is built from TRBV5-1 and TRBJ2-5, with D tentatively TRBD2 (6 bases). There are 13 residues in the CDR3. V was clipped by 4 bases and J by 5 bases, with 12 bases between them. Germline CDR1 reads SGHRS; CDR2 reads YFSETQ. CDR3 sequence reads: CASSPTSTETQYF. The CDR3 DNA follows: TGCGCCAGCAGCCCTACTAGCACGGAGACCCAGTACTTC.

DNA for the CDR3: TGTGCCAGCAGCCTAGGAAGGGGGGGAGTGAGCAATCAGCCCCAGCATTTT. Translated, it gives CASSLGRGGVSNQPQHF. V and J are TRBV12-3 or TRBV12-4 and TRBJ1-5; D may be TRBD1 (6 bases). The ends were cut back, 6 bases at V and 1 base at J, with 19 bases in the middle. The CDR3 runs to 17 residues.

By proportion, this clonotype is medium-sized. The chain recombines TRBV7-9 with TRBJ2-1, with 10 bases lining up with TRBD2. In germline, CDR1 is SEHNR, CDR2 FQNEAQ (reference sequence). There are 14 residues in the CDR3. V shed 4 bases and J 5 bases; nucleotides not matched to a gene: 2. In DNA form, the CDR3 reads TGTGCCAGCAGCTACGGGACTAGCGACAATGAGCAGTTCTTC. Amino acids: CASSYGTSDNEQFF.

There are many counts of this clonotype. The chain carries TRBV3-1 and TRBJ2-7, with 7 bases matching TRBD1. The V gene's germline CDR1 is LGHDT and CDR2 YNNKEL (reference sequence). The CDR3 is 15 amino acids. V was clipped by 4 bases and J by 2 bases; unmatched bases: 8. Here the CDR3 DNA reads TGTGCCAGCAGCCGAGAGACAGGGCCCCCCTACGAGCAGTACTTC. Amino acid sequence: CASSRETGPPYEQYF.

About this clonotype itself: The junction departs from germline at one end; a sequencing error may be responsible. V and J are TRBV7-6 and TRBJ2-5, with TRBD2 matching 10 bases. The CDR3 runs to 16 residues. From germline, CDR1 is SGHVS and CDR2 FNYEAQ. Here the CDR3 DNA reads TGTGCCAGCAGCTTGGGAGGGACTAGCGTTAGAGAGAACCAGTACTTC. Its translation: CASSLGGTSVRENQYF.

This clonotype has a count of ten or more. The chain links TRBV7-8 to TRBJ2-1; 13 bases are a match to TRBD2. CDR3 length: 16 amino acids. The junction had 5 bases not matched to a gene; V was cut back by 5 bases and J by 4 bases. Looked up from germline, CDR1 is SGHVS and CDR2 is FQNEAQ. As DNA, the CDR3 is TGTGCCAGCAGCATGACTAGCGGGAGGTTGTACAATGAGCAGTTCTTC. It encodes CASSMTSGRLYNEQFF.

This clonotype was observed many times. The CDR3 DNA sequence: TGCGCCAGCAGCTTGGACCCGCAACCCGTTTCCTACGAGCAGTACTTC. Its translation: CASSLDPQPVSYEQYF. V is TRBV5-1 and J is TRBJ2-7; D unresolved. CDR1 SGHRS and CDR2 YFSETQ come from the germline V gene. The CDR3 is 16 residues long. V lost 0 bases, J lost 1 base, and 14 bases lay in between.

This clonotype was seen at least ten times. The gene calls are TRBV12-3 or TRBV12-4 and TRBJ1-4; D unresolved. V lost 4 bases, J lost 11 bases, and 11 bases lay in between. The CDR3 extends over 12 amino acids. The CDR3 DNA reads TGTGCCAGCAGTTCCCGGCCCGCTAAACTGTTTTTT. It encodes CASSSRPAKLFF.

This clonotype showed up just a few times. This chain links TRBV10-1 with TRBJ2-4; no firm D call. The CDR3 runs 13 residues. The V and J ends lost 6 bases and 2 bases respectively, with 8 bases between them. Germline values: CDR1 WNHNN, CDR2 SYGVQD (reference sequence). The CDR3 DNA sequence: TGCGCCAGCAGCCCCGGGCCCAAAAACATTCAGTACTTC. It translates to CASSPGPKNIQYF.

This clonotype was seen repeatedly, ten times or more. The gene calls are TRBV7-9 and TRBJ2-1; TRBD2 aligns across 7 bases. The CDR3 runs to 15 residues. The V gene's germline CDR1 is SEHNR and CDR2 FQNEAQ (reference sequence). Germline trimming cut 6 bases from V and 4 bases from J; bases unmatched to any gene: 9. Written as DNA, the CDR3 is TGTGCCAGCAGACGAGCCGGGACTATATACAATGAGCAGTTCTTC. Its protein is CASRRAGTIYNEQFF.

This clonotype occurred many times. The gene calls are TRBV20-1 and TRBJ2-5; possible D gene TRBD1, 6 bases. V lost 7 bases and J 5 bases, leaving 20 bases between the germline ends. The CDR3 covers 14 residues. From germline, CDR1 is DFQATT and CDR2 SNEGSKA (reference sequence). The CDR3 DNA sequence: TGCAGTGGCATTCTGGACAGATACAGCGAGACCCAGTACTTC. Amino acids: CSGILDRYSETQYF.

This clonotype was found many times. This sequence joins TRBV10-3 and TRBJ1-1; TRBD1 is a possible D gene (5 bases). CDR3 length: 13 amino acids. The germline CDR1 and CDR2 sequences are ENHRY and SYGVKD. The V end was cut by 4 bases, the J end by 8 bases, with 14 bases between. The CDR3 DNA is TGTGCCATCAGTGGTGGGACCTCGGGAGAAGCTTTCTTT. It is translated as CAISGGTSGEAFF.

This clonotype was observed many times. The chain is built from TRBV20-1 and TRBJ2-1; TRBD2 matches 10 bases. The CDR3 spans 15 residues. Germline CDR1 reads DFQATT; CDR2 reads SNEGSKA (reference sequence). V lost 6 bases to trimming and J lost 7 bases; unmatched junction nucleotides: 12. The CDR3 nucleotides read TGCAGTGCCCGAAGTCTAGCGGGGGTATCAAATGAGCAGTTCTTC. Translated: CSARSLAGVSNEQFF.